The rows below give T cell receptor beta chains drawn from one sample of a study of blood T cell repertoires in COVID-19. Sequencing used immunoSEQ multiplex PCR; TCRdb keeps in-frame clones, though not all of them. This sample has 310,000 or so clones, with about 90% found just once. Material: peripheral blood. All receptors come from a woman in her thirties with COVID-19, enrolled during active disease. Both conserved end residues are part of each CDR3. Each record gives: clone size, J gene, D gene, V gene, CDR3 DNA, CDR3 protein. D genes are given only for firm matches. Clone sizes are given selectively: once, few, many, or a class where the clone is expanded.

>NA|TRBJ1-1|TRBD1|TRBV7-9
TGTGCCAGCAGCACAGGGGTTCGGACTGAAGCTTTCTTT
CASSTGVRTEAFF
>once|TRBJ2-7|TRBD1|TRBV19
TGTGCCAGACTTTTTCCGGGACAGAGGACCTACGAGCAGTACTTC
CARLFPGQRTYEQYF
>NA|TRBJ2-3|NA|TRBV5-1
TGCGCCAGCAGCTTGGGATTGGCAGGGATCGACACAGATACGCAGTATTTT
CASSLGLAGIDTDTQYF
>NA|TRBJ2-1|NA|TRBV2
TGTGCCAGCATGAGGGATGAGCAGTTCTTC
CASMRDEQFF
>NA|TRBJ2-6|NA|TRBV7-9
TGTGCCAGCAGCTTACTTAGAGCCGACAGGCTCTCTGGGGCCAACGTCCTGACTTTC
CASSLLRADRLSGANVLTF
>NA|TRBJ2-3|NA|TRBV11-2
TGTGCCAGCAGCCGCGGGGGCCTCGGCGATACGCAGTATTTT
CASSRGGLGDTQYF
>NA|TRBJ1-2|NA|TRBV29-1
TGCAGCGTTGAAGGCAACTCCTATGGCTACACCTTC
CSVEGNSYGYTF
>NA|TRBJ1-2|NA|TRBV6-5
TGTGCCAGCAGCCGATCCCCCAGGGAAGGCTATGGCTACACCTTC
CASSRSPREGYGYTF
>NA|TRBJ1-5|NA|TRBV2
TGTGCCAGCAGTGAGGGCAGCCAAAGACATCAGCCCCAGCATTTT
CASSEGSQRHQPQHF
>NA|TRBJ1-3|TRBD1|TRBV29-1
TGCAGCGTTCAGAAGACAGGGGCTGGAAACACCATATATTTT
CSVQKTGAGNTIYF
>NA|TRBJ2-7|TRBD2|TRBV29-1
TGCAGCGTTGAAGACGCAGCGGGGGAGCAGTACTTC
CSVEDAAGEQYF
>NA|TRBJ2-2|NA|TRBV7-2
TGTGCCAGCAGCTTAGTCAGGGTCGGTACCGGGGAGCTGTTTTTT
CASSLVRVGTGELFF
>NA|TRBJ2-2|NA|TRBV5-1
TGCGCCAGCAGCAGGACTGTCACCGGGGAGCTGTTTTTT
CASSRTVTGELFF
>NA|TRBJ1-2|NA|TRBV27
TGTGCCAGCATGGGTATGGCGGACAGCTATGGCTACACCTTC
CASMGMADSYGYTF
>once|TRBJ2-1|TRBD2|TRBV7-9
TGTGCCAGCAGCTATTCGGGGACTAGCGGGAAAAGGAATGAGCAGTTCTTC
CASSYSGTSGKRNEQFF
>NA|TRBJ1-2|TRBD1|TRBV2
TGTGCCAGCAGTGGTCAGGGGGCTAGCTATGGCTACACCTTC
CASSGQGASYGYTF
>NA|TRBJ2-5|TRBD2|TRBV11-2
TGTGCCAGCAGCTTTGGCGGGGGTTACGAGACCCAGTACTTC
CASSFGGGYETQYF
>NA|TRBJ1-2|NA|TRBV6-5
TGTGCCAGCAGCGGCCGGTCAGGGCGGAACTATGGCTACACCTTC
CASSGRSGRNYGYTF
>NA|TRBJ2-2|TRBD2|TRBV3-1/TRBV3-2
TGTGCCAGCAGCAAAGAAGTGGGAGTAAGCGGGAGAGCGGTCGGGGAGCTGTTTTTT
CASSKEVGVSGRAVGELFF
>few|TRBJ2-6|TRBD1|TRBV19
TGTGCCAGTAGTACCCAAAGACAGGGAACTGGGGCCAACGTCCTGACTTTC
CASSTQRQGTGANVLTF
>NA|TRBJ1-6|NA|TRBV4-2
TGTGCCAGCAGCCAGCACACAGGTGACAATTCACCCCTCCACTTT
CASSQHTGDNSPLHF
>NA|TRBJ1-1|NA|TRBV7-2
TGTGCCAGCAGATGGGACACGAACACTGAAGCTTTCTTT
CASRWDTNTEAFF
>NA|TRBJ2-5|NA|TRBV2
TGTGCCAGCAGTCAACAGGGACGGGAGACCCAGTACTTC
CASSQQGRETQYF
>NA|TRBJ1-2|NA|TRBV27
TGTGCCAGCAGCAAGAGGGTCGGGGAGTATGGCTACACCTTC
CASSKRVGEYGYTF
>NA|TRBJ2-7|NA|TRBV7-2
TGTGCCAGCAGCCCCGTTATCGGGTCTACCTACGAGCAGTACTTC
CASSPVIGSTYEQYF
>NA|TRBJ2-2|NA|TRBV5-1
TGCGCCAGCAGCTTGAAGCTCACCGGGGAGCTGTTTTTT
CASSLKLTGELFF
>few|TRBJ2-3|TRBD2|TRBV24-1
TGTGCCACCAGCCGTCTAGCGGGAGGGGGGGCAGATACGCAGTATTTT
CATSRLAGGGADTQYF
>NA|TRBJ1-2|NA|TRBV2
TGTGCCAGCAGAGAAACACAGGGATACTATGGCTACACCTTC
CASRETQGYYGYTF